This TCR beta chain stems from a study of preoperative IRX-2 immunotherapy in early breast cancer. Indicated treatment: preoperative locoregional IRX-2 cytokine immunotherapy. Preoperative locoregional IRX-2 cytokine immunotherapy was tested in the phase Ib source study. Germline assignment: CDR1 KGHSH and CDR2 LQKENI. V lost 1 base to trimming and J lost 5 bases, with 11 bases between them. The CDR3 loop spans 14 amino acids. Profiled with immunoSEQ multiplex PCR; TCRdb holds only in-frame clones, not every one. The sample yields some 59,000 clones, approximately 94% seen once. This TCR came from a human donor with breast cancer. The chain couples TRBV18 to TRBJ2-5; D uncertain. The sample was taken from a patient treated with IRX-2 immunotherapy. This CDR3 reads CASSPLAPTETQYF. For the CDR3, the DNA is TGTGCCAGCTCACCACTCGCCCCGACCGAGACCCAGTACTTC.